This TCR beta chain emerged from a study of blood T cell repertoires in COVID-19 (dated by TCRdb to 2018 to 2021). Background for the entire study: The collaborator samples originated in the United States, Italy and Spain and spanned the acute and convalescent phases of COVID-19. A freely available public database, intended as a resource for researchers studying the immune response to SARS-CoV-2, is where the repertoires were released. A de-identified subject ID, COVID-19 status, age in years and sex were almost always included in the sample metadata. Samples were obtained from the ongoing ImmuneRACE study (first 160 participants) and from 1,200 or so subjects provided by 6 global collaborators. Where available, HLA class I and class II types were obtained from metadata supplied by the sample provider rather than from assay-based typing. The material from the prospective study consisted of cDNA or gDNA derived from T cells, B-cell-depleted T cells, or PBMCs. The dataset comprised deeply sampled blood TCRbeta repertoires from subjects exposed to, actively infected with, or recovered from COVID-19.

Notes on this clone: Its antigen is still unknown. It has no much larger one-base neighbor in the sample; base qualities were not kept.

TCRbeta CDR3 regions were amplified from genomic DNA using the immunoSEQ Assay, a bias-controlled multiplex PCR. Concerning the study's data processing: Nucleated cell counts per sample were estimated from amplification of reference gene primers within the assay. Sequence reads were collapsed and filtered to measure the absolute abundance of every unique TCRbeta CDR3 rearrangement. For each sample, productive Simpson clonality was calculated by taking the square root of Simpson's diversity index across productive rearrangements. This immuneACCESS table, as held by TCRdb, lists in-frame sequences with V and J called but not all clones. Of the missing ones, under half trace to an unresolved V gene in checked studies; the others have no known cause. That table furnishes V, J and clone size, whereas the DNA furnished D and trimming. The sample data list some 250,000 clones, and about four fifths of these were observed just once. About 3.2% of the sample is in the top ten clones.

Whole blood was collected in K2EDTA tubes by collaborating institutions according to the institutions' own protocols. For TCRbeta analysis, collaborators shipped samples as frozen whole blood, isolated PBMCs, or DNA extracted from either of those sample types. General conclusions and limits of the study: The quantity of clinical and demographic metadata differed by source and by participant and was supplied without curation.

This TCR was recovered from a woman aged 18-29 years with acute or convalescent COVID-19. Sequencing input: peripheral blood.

The DNA sequence reads TGTGCCAGCAGTGAACAGGGGGCGAGCACAGATACGCAGTATTTT. Its protein product is CASSEQGASTDTQYF. The chain joins TRBV6-1 to TRBJ2-3; TRBD1 fits 8 bases in the junction. In the germline V gene, CDR1 corresponds to MNHNS and CDR2 to SASEGT. Ends trimmed: V by 2 bases, J by 0 bases; bases unmatched to a gene: 1. The CDR3 numbers 15 residues from cysteine through phenylalanine. Just the 45-base CDR3 DNA is kept, in frame starting at base 1.